This T cell receptor beta chain is drawn from a study of T cell responses to AZD1222 COVID-19 vaccine. Study-level information: Second-dose schedules of about 4 or about 12 weeks were combined. Study findings and constraints: Only 5 or 6 individuals given AZD1222 were seropositive at baseline. Clonal diversity may have been underestimated in mostly white British donors.

Germline CDR1 reads KGHSH; CDR2 reads LQKENI. The CDR3 extends over 19 amino acids. V was cut by 3 bases and J by 1 base, with 19 bases left in between. Assay: immunoSEQ multiplex PCR; the TCRdb copy retains only in-frame clones and omits some. The sample has 100,000 to 150,000 clones; over 75% are singletons. A note on this clone: Its antigen is not known.

The chain couples TRBV18 to TRBJ2-6, with a tentative D call TRBD2 (6 bases). This sample comprised peripheral blood, obtained on day 0 of AZD1222 vaccination. The receptor was derived from an adult in good health. Here the CDR3 reads CASSPRRETVYSGANVLTF. For the CDR3, the DNA is TGTGCCAGCTCACCCCGGAGGGAAACGGTTTATTCTGGGGCCAACGTCCTGACTTTC.